The T cell receptor beta chain described here comes from a study of blood T cells in healthy people across ages (dated by TCRdb to about 2015). About the study as a whole: In model experiments, template switching captured roughly one uniquely barcoded TCR beta cDNA molecule for every two T cells. Age-related changes in TCR beta repertoire diversity were measured in the study by deep sequencing normalized with unique cDNA molecular identifiers. Four age groups were formed from the donors: young (average approximately 15 years), middle-aged (just under 40), aged (more than 55) and long-lived (approximately 80). To avoid experimental bias, donors of different ages were spread randomly across the sequencing lanes. Using the same blood draw, the study looked at two additional independent replicas of 1 million unique cDNA reads for two donors, one aged 18 to 29 and the other aged 80 or older. General findings and caveats noted by the study authors: Since profiling was done on bulk unsorted PBMCs, naive and antigen-experienced compartments could not be conclusively compared. The CMV infection status of donors was not known, potentially confounding age-related changes in expanded clonotypes. As age increased, observed TCR beta diversity per million T cells dropped in a roughly linear way, and a significant reduction was already evident by age roughly 40. Observed TCR beta diversity correlated strongly with the percentage of naive T cells measured by flow cytometry. The long-lived group showed more naive CD4+ T cells, fewer expanded clones and increased TCR diversity than the aged group, suggesting age selection. Estimates of total diversity based on one million sequenced T cells were considered lower bounds and underestimates.

Receptors were amplified or captured by 5' RACE. These reads were obtained on an Illumina HiSeq 2500. A second PCR of roughly 6 to 12 cycles was performed with a sample-barcoded 5' primer and a J-beta primer mix. Each TCR beta cDNA molecule received a unique molecular identifier from a template-switch 5' adaptor carrying 12 random nucleotides. At least 2.5 million CDR3-containing paired-end reads were obtained from each sample. The Mint cDNA synthesis kit, primed by a TRBC-specific oligonucleotide, was used to synthesize first-strand cDNA from all RNA. Following uracil-DNA glycosylase treatment, a first 18-cycle PCR with universal primers M1SS and BC2_uni_R was performed on all cDNA. The published analysis was carried out like this. Each sample was normalized by randomly selecting 1 million high-quality reads, each carrying a distinct molecular identifier. Instead of being binned into consensus sequences, reads with shared molecular identifiers were discarded. MiTCR, run with a Q25 quality threshold and the strictest error-elimination algorithm, handled CDR3 identification, clonotype clustering and error correction. A nonparametric unseen species model with Euler transformation was used to estimate a lower bound on total TCR beta diversity. Through fastp at Q25 and MiXCR, TCRdb rebuilt clones from the public reads, retaining in-frame beta chains. Identical CDR3 proteins give one entry, which carries the most common genes and DNA. The V and J calls follow TCRdb's processing rather than the paper's. The sample records about 1.8 million distinct CDR3 sequences, around half of which are singletons. The ten largest clones take up roughly 2.1% of the sample.

Comment on this clonotype: There is no known antigen for this receptor. One base away there is no much larger clone; base qualities are not given.

Systemically healthy Caucasian individuals from Russia, some 36 in total and aged roughly 6 to 95 years, were included as donors. Ten milliliters of peripheral blood were drawn from each donor into EDTA-treated Vacutainer tubes. Ficoll-Paque density-gradient centrifugation was used to isolate PBMCs, with at least 7 million per sample. Trizol reagent was used to extract total RNA from the PBMCs, yielding at least 6 micrograms per sample. For every donor, an aliquot of PBMCs went through flow cytometry to measure the percentages of naive CD45RAhigh/CD27high T cells. From its cysteine to its phenylalanine, the CDR3 spans 21 amino acids. The only DNA kept is the CDR3, 63 bases in frame from the first base. V loses 4 bases at its end and J loses 1 base; junction bases beyond the gene matches: 18. From a lookup of the germline V gene (reference sequence), CDR1 and CDR2 are SGHAT and FQDESV.

Material for sequencing was blood. This sequence was found in a woman between 40 and 55 years old in good health. The chain couples TRBV11-1 to TRBJ2-7; 14 bases in between match TRBD2. This receptor has the CDR3 CASSSSRPTSGGAFVSYEQYF. In nucleotides, the sequence is TGTGCCAGCAGCTCCTCCCGACCGACTAGCGGGGGGGCCTTCGTTTCCTACGAGCAGTACTTC.